The clone carrying this T cell receptor beta chain was observed a few times. Antigen unknown. Researchers prepared the TCRbeta library using unique molecular identifiers, the study reports. TCRdb used MiXCR to reprocess the PCR reads, holding one entry per CDR3 protein. The data contain around 700,000 distinct CDR3 sequences, about an eighth of them seen just once; the ten biggest clones take up around 0.8%. The data are from a study of T-cell reconstitution after alpha-beta-depleted transplantation in children. General study results and limits: Day-60 TCRbeta diversity that was high in some patients was derived from surviving recipient T cells and thymic progenitors. One year after transplant, T-cell counts and diversity came mostly from newly produced T cells. The origin of alpha-beta T cells about two months after transplant was reportedly several hundred expanded graft clones.

The CDR3 covers 14 residues. Germline CDR1 is MNHEY and CDR2 is SMNVEV (reference sequence). Germline trimming cut 6 bases from V and 4 bases from J; bases unmatched to any gene: 3. V is TRBV27 and J is TRBJ2-7, with 13 bases matching TRBD2. Sample: PBMCs, taken before TCRalphabeta/CD19-depleted stem cell transplant. This clonotype originated in a girl between 2 and 10 years old with congenital amegakaryocytic thrombocytopenia, due to receive a stem cell transplant. CDR3 nucleotide sequence: TGTGCCAGCAGGGGACTAGCGGGGCTTTACGAGCAGTACTTC. It translates to CASRGLAGLYEQYF.